These 28 T cell receptor beta chains came from one sample sequenced in a study of vaccination and CD4 T cells after COVID-19. Treatment in this sample: roughly 11-day PBMC culture with coronavirus spike peptide pools or control peptides (ViraFEST assay). Cultured CD4+ T-cell DNA underwent Oncomine TCR Beta short-read sequencing. TCRdb independently ran MiXCR on the PCR reads; one entry per CDR3 protein. The sample has tens of thousands of distinct CDR3 sequences, 50% seen once. Their specific antigens are unknown. The specimen comprised CD4+ T cells from blood, cultured in vitro, sampled before SARS-CoV-2 vaccination. These receptors came from a human donor who received a COVID-19 vaccine.

This clonotype turned up a few times. J is TRBJ1-5 and V is TRBV20-1, with D maybe TRBD1 (5 bases). The CDR3 runs to 19 residues. The germline CDR1 and CDR2 sequences are DFQATT and SNEGSKA (reference sequence). V gave up 4 bases and J gave up 0 bases, with 25 bases separating them. Here the CDR3 DNA reads TGCAGTGCTACGCCACGTGGCCTCCAGGGCCTTTATAGCAATCAGCCCCAGCATTTT. Encoded protein: CSATPRGLQGLYSNQPQHF.

The J gene is TRBJ1-2, the V gene TRBV20-1, with D possibly being TRBD1 (6 bases). The CDR3 runs to 13 residues. Germline CDR1 DFQATT, CDR2 SNEGSKA (reference sequence). Trimming removed 2 bases at V and 2 bases at J, with 9 bases between. The CDR3 here is CSARFTGNYGYTF. The CDR3 DNA is TGCAGTGCTAGATTTACAGGGAACTATGGCTACACCTTC.

The chain joins TRBV6-2 or TRBV6-3 to TRBJ1-1; D gene unclear. Per germline, CDR1 MNHEY and CDR2 SVGEGT. The CDR3 is 14 amino acids. Trimming cost V 4 bases and J 3 bases, with 12 bases left between them. The DNA for the CDR3 is TGTGCCAGCAGTTTTCGCGGTTGGGACACTGAAGCTTTCTTT. As protein: CASSFRGWDTEAFF.

V is TRBV24-1 and J is TRBJ2-1; D unclear. V was shortened by 6 bases and J by 1 base, with 9 bases between the two germline ends. Germline V gives CDR1 KGHDR, CDR2 SFDVKD. The CDR3 runs 14 residues. The CDR3 sequence is CATSKFTSYNEQFF. The CDR3 region has the DNA TGTGCCACCAGTAAATTCACATCCTACAATGAGCAGTTCTTC.

This clonotype came up a few times. The chain is built from TRBV12-3 or TRBV12-4 and TRBJ2-2; no reliable D call. V dropped 3 bases and J dropped 1 base, with 12 bases sitting between them. The CDR3 covers 16 residues. The CDR3 DNA follows: TGTGCCAGCAGTTTTCACCCTGTTCGGAACACCGGGGAGCTGTTTTTT. Its protein is CASSFHPVRNTGELFF.

The sample holds one count of this clonotype. The rearrangement joins TRBV30 to TRBJ1-2; tentatively, D is TRBD1 (6 bases). Germline-derived CDR1 and CDR2 are GTSNPN and SVGIG (reference sequence). This CDR3 spans 14 amino acids. The V gene lost 0 bases and the J gene lost 7 bases, with 15 bases spanning the gap. CDR3 coding DNA: TGTGCCTGGAGTGTAAATCCTTCAGGGGTTGGCTACACCTTC. Protein product: CAWSVNPSGVGYTF.

The J gene is TRBJ2-3, the V gene TRBV18; D call uncertain. Germline V gene lookup returns CDR1 KGHSH and CDR2 LQKENI. Trimming pared 4 bases from V and 4 bases from J, leaving 12 bases between. The CDR3 sequence is 14 residues long. In nucleotides, the CDR3 is TGTGCCAGCTCACTTAAGGTGGGGTCAGATACGCAGTATTTT. This sequence encodes CASSLKVGSDTQYF.

The chain uses TRBV18 and TRBJ1-1; unclear D gene. Trimming left V 3 bases short and J 0 bases short, with 11 bases between. Germline V gene lookup returns CDR1 KGHSH and CDR2 LQKENI. This CDR3 contains 15 residues. The CDR3, as DNA: TGTGCCAGCTCACCCACGACAAGAATGAACACTGAAGCTTTCTTT. This translates into CASSPTTRMNTEAFF.

The rearrangement links TRBV6-1 to TRBJ1-1; 12 bases agree with TRBD1. Trimming took 8 bases from V and 5 from J; bases not matched to a gene: 6. Germline V gene lookup returns CDR1 MNHNS and CDR2 SASEGT. The CDR3 spans 14 residues. In DNA form, the CDR3 reads TGTGCCAGCGGGGACAGGGGGCGCGGTACTGAAGCTTTCTTT. Amino acids: CASGDRGRGTEAFF.

V usage is TRBV2 and J usage is TRBJ1-6, with TRBD1 matching over 9 bases. With 6 bases clipped from V and 6 bases from J, the junction kept 3 bases outside the gene matches. In germline, CDR1 is SNHLY, CDR2 FYNNEI. This CDR3 is built from 14 residues. As DNA, the CDR3 is TGTGCCAGCAGCTGGGACAGGGCTAATTCACCCCTCCACTTT. This codes for CASSWDRANSPLHF.

The gene calls are TRBV2 and TRBJ2-1; D is perhaps TRBD2 (5 bases). Trimming removed 3 bases at V and 6 bases at J, with 15 bases between. The germline V gene encodes CDR1 SNHLY and CDR2 FYNNEI. The CDR3 spans 15 residues. CDR3: CASSDMHEGLNEQFF. CDR3 DNA sequence: TGTGCCAGCAGTGACATGCATGAGGGCCTCAATGAGCAGTTCTTC.

This clonotype was counted only a few times. The chain couples TRBV30 to TRBJ1-4, with D uncertain. V lost 0 bases and J lost 6, with 11 bases in between. Germline-derived CDR1 and CDR2 are GTSNPN and SVGIG (reference sequence). This CDR3 is 14 amino acids long. DNA for the CDR3: TGTGCCTGGAGTGTACGACGGGATCATGAAAAACTGTTTTTT. Encoded protein: CAWSVRRDHEKLFF.

The rearrangement joins TRBV15 to TRBJ1-2; no reliable D call. The V end lost 1 base, the J end lost 2 bases, and 5 bases lay between the germline ends. CDR1 LNHNV and CDR2 YYDKDF come from the germline V gene (reference sequence). CDR3 length equals 13 residues. DNA for the CDR3: TGTGCCACCAGCAGAGGTGGGAACTATGGCTACACCTTC. Its protein product is CATSRGGNYGYTF.

This clonotype was detected only a few times. The chain employs TRBV20-1 and TRBJ2-5; D tentatively fits TRBD1 or TRBD2 (5 bases each). This CDR3 comprises 13 residues. Trimming cost V 4 bases and J 5 bases, with 14 bases left between them. Germline CDR1 and CDR2: DFQATT and SNEGSKA (reference sequence). CDR3 residues: CSAKGPRRETQYF. CDR3 DNA: TGCAGTGCTAAGGGACCCCGGAGGGAGACCCAGTACTTC.

The CDR3 DNA reads as TGTGCTAGTGGTTTGGTGGGGTGGCGATACCAAGCTTTCTTT. Encoded protein: CASGLVGWRYQAFF. The chain has TRBV12-5 and TRBJ1-1; D ambiguous. Germline V gene sequence: CDR1 LGHNT, CDR2 FRNRAP. The CDR3 loop spans 14 amino acids. V dropped 0 bases and J dropped 9 bases, with 14 bases sitting between them.

The V call is TRBV7-2, the J call TRBJ2-1; a possible D gene is TRBD1 (6 bases). V dropped 5 bases and J dropped 1 base, with 9 bases sitting between them. The CDR3 has 14 amino acids. The germline V gene encodes CDR1 SGHTA and CDR2 FQGNSA. The CDR3 protein is CASSDRQSYNEQFF. Written as DNA, the CDR3 is TGTGCCAGCAGCGACAGGCAATCCTACAATGAGCAGTTCTTC.

The sample holds a few counts of this clonotype. The chain couples TRBV12-3 or TRBV12-4 to TRBJ2-3; 10 nucleotides agree with TRBD2. Trimming removed 5 bases from V and 10 bases from J; junction bases left unmatched: 12. The CDR3 length is 15 residues. This CDR3 is CASSHLAGDTAPQYF. The CDR3 region has the DNA TGTGCCAGCAGTCACCTAGCGGGGGATACCGCCCCGCAGTATTTT.

The chain couples TRBV5-1 to TRBJ2-3; 9 nucleotides agree with TRBD1. J was trimmed by 4 bases and V by 6 bases; bases with no gene match: 6. In germline, CDR1 is SGHRS, CDR2 YFSETQ. The CDR3 is 14 residues long. The CDR3 nucleotides read TGCGCCAGCAAGGAGGGACAGGGTCCAGATACGCAGTATTTT. Translated: CASKEGQGPDTQYF.

Sample share makes this clonotype medium-sized. The CDR3 DNA sequence: TGTGCCAGCAATCAGGGCAGGCCGCAAAATCAGCCCCAGCATTTT. It is translated as CASNQGRPQNQPQHF. This rearrangement joins TRBV27 to TRBJ1-5; a weak D match, TRBD1 (5 bases). The germline CDR1 and CDR2 sequences are MNHEY and SMNVEV (reference sequence). CDR3 length: 15 amino acids. V shed 7 bases and J shed 4 bases, with 17 bases lying between them.

The chain's CDR3 is CASSPTPPTFRAQHF. CDR3 DNA sequence: TGTGCCAGCAGTCCAACCCCACCGACATTTAGGGCCCAGCATTTT. This chain uses TRBV27 with TRBJ1-5, with D unresolved. Trimming cost V 5 bases and J 11 bases, with 22 bases left between them. The germline gives CDR1 MNHEY, CDR2 SMNVEV (reference sequence). CDR3 length: 15 amino acids.

The V call is TRBV28, the J call TRBJ2-6; 7 bases fit TRBD1. CDR3 length: 15 amino acids. Germline V gene sequence: CDR1 MDHEN, CDR2 SYDVKM. Trimming at V came to 4 bases and at J to 2 bases, leaving 2 bases not matched to a gene. The CDR3 DNA sequence: TGTGCCAGCAGTTCTGGGACAGCTGGGGCCAACGTCCTGACTTTC. This sequence encodes CASSSGTAGANVLTF.

The rearrangement joins TRBV6-5 to TRBJ1-1, with 8 bases matching TRBD1. V lost 2 bases, J lost 4 bases, and 6 bases stayed unmatched. Germline CDR1 reads MNHEY; CDR2 reads SVGAGI. This CDR3 is built from 15 residues. In DNA, the CDR3 is TGTGCCAGCAGTTACGGACAGGGATCGGGCACTGAAGCTTTCTTT. The encoded protein is CASSYGQGSGTEAFF.

The chain couples TRBV7-9 to TRBJ2-5; D may match TRBD1 or TRBD2 (6 bases each). There are 15 residues in the CDR3. Trimming took 7 bases from V and 2 from J, leaving 17 bases between them. Germline V gene lookup returns CDR1 SEHNR and CDR2 FQNEAQ (reference sequence). The CDR3 reads CASTHGGGGQETQYF. The CDR3 DNA reads as TGTGCCAGCACCCACGGAGGGGGTGGACAAGAGACCCAGTACTTC.

The genes are TRBV12-3 or TRBV12-4 and TRBJ2-5; D is possibly TRBD2 (6 bases). The germline V and J ends were trimmed by 2 bases and 3 bases, with 13 bases remaining between them. The CDR3 sequence is 15 residues long. CDR3 residues: CASSLMASVEETQYF. DNA for the CDR3: TGTGCCAGCAGTTTAATGGCTAGCGTAGAAGAGACCCAGTACTTC.

V is TRBV7-8 and J is TRBJ2-2; 8 bases map to TRBD1. Germline V CDR1 and CDR2: SGHVS, FQNEAQ. Trimming took 5 bases from V and 6 from J; bases not matched to a gene: 11. CDR3 size: 16 residues. The CDR3 here is CASSPGTGVTPGELFF. The DNA of the CDR3 is TGTGCCAGCAGCCCAGGGACAGGTGTAACACCCGGGGAGCTGTTTTTT.

This clonotype was recorded a few times. This sequence joins TRBV20-1 and TRBJ2-2; TRBD2 agrees at 9 bases. Germline CDR1 and CDR2: DFQATT and SNEGSKA (reference sequence). The V and J ends lost 0 bases and 5 bases, in that order; junction bases with no gene match: 7. The CDR3 length is 16 residues. CDR3 protein: CSARDPAGGGTGELFF. CDR3 in DNA: TGCAGTGCTAGAGATCCAGCGGGAGGAGGGACCGGGGAGCTGTTTTTT.

The rearrangement joins TRBV9 to TRBJ2-1; D is possibly TRBD2 (5 bases). This CDR3 spans 15 amino acids. V was shortened by 2 bases and J by 4 bases, with 13 bases between the two germline ends. Germline V gives CDR1 SGDLS, CDR2 YYNGEE. This CDR3 reads CASSVALAGYNEQFF. The CDR3 region has the DNA TGTGCCAGCAGCGTCGCCCTAGCTGGGTACAATGAGCAGTTCTTC.

This clonotype occurred once. The V gene is TRBV19, the J gene TRBJ2-3; D gene ambiguous. V was trimmed by 3 bases and J by 8 bases, leaving 9 bases between them. Germline lookup yields CDR1 LNHDA and CDR2 SQIVND (reference sequence). The CDR3 is 12 amino acids. The CDR3 nucleotides are TGTGCCAGTAGTATTGATCCCCGTACGCAGTATTTT. It codes for CASSIDPRTQYF.